The present T cell receptor beta chain was sequenced within a study of PD-1 blockade in classical Hodgkin lymphoma. Measured with immunoSEQ multiplex PCR; TCRdb has only the in-frame clones, and not every one. The table has about 150,000 clones, 78% seen once; the top ten hold roughly 9.2%. There are 15 residues in the CDR3. V was pared by 0 bases and J by 1 base, with 10 bases between. Germline CDR1 reads SGHRS; CDR2 reads YFSETQ. Each and every patient relapsed after autologous stem cell transplantation, and patients got differing brentuximab vedotin exposure. The sequence was collected from a human donor with classical Hodgkin lymphoma. This chain links TRBV5-1 with TRBJ2-5; D perhaps matches TRBD2 (5 bases). This specimen consisted of peripheral blood mononuclear cells (PBMCs), obtained before the second cycle of nivolumab. CDR3 sequence (DNA): TGCGCCAGCAGCTTGGGGTTAGCGTTCCAAGAGACCCAGTACTTC. Protein product: CASSLGLAFQETQYF.